A selection of T cell receptor beta chains follows, all from one sample in a study of beta chain features in type 1 diabetes. TCRdb's table, derived via immunoSEQ multiplex PCR, lists solely in-frame clones and lacks some. The sample has around 310,000 clones; less than 15% are singletons. The sample taken for sequencing was naive CD4+ T cells from blood. These receptors were collected from a young woman with type 1 diabetes. Both conserved end residues are part of each CDR3. The D gene is left open where the match is weak. Some rows have no size entry. The others give once, few or many, or a class for an expanded clone.

CDR3 length: 15; D gene: -; clone size: few; J gene: TRBJ2-1; V gene: TRBV9; CDR3 protein: CASSVDPGAYNEQFF; CDR3 DNA: TGTGCCAGCAGCGTAGACCCGGGGGCCTACAATGAGCAGTTCTTC
CDR3 length: 14; D gene: TRBD1; clone size: -; J gene: TRBJ1-2; V gene: TRBV28; CDR3 protein: CASSLTGGGGGYTF; CDR3 DNA: TGTGCCAGCAGTCTCACAGGGGGAGGTGGAGGCTACACCTTC
CDR3 length: 14; D gene: -; clone size: -; J gene: TRBJ2-2; V gene: TRBV9; CDR3 protein: CASSVVGNTGELFF; CDR3 DNA: TGTGCCAGCAGCGTAGTCGGGAACACCGGGGAGCTGTTTTTT
CDR3 length: 15; D gene: TRBD2; clone size: few; J gene: TRBJ2-1; V gene: TRBV19; CDR3 protein: CASSFPTSDYNEQFF; CDR3 DNA: TGTGCCAGTAGTTTCCCGACTAGCGACTACAATGAGCAGTTCTTC
CDR3 length: 15; D gene: TRBD2; clone size: few; J gene: TRBJ2-1; V gene: TRBV2; CDR3 protein: CASDRLAGFWDEQFF; CDR3 DNA: TGTGCCAGTGACCGACTAGCGGGGTTTTGGGATGAGCAGTTCTTC
CDR3 length: 14; D gene: TRBD2; clone size: -; J gene: TRBJ2-1; V gene: TRBV6-6; CDR3 protein: CASSDRAGVYEQFF; CDR3 DNA: TGTGCCAGCAGTGACAGAGCGGGAGTCTATGAGCAGTTCTTC
CDR3 length: 12; D gene: -; clone size: -; J gene: TRBJ1-1; V gene: TRBV2; CDR3 protein: CASLEGNTEAFF; CDR3 DNA: TGTGCCAGCCTCGAGGGGAACACTGAAGCTTTCTTT
CDR3 length: 15; D gene: TRBD1; clone size: few; J gene: TRBJ2-3; V gene: TRBV18; CDR3 protein: CASSSTKPGGMEQYF; CDR3 DNA: TGTGCCAGCTCATCGACAAAGCCAGGGGGAATGGAGCAGTATTTT
CDR3 length: 16; D gene: TRBD2; clone size: -; J gene: TRBJ2-5; V gene: TRBV9; CDR3 protein: CASSVVGGRARETQYF; CDR3 DNA: TGTGCCAGCAGCGTAGTAGGCGGGAGGGCCAGGGAGACCCAGTACTTC
CDR3 length: 13; D gene: TRBD1; clone size: few; J gene: TRBJ2-5; V gene: TRBV5-1; CDR3 protein: CASSPGTGETQYF; CDR3 DNA: TGCGCCAGCAGCCCCGGGACAGGGGAGACCCAGTACTTC
CDR3 length: 18; D gene: -; clone size: -; J gene: TRBJ2-3; V gene: TRBV28; CDR3 protein: CASSPRSPGQQKTDTQYF; CDR3 DNA: TGTGCCAGCAGTCCACGCTCACCGGGACAACAGAAGACAGATACGCAGTATTTT
CDR3 length: 14; D gene: -; clone size: -; J gene: TRBJ2-1; V gene: TRBV28; CDR3 protein: CASSLLPGYNEQFF; CDR3 DNA: TGTGCCAGCAGTTTGCTGCCGGGCTACAATGAGCAGTTCTTC
CDR3 length: 14; D gene: -; clone size: few; J gene: TRBJ2-3; V gene: TRBV5-1; CDR3 protein: CASRTGTSTDTQYF; CDR3 DNA: TGCGCCAGCAGAACCGGGACTAGCACAGATACGCAGTATTTT
CDR3 length: 17; D gene: TRBD1; clone size: -; J gene: TRBJ2-5; V gene: TRBV10-3; CDR3 protein: CAISERQTGQGGETQYF; CDR3 DNA: TGTGCCATCAGTGAGCGCCAAACGGGACAGGGCGGAGAGACCCAGTACTTC
CDR3 length: 15; D gene: TRBD2; clone size: -; J gene: TRBJ2-1; V gene: TRBV9; CDR3 protein: CASSPRTSGSVGQFF; CDR3 DNA: TGTGCCAGCAGCCCGAGAACTAGCGGGAGCGTCGGGCAGTTCTTC
CDR3 length: 16; D gene: -; clone size: few; J gene: TRBJ1-1; V gene: TRBV27; CDR3 protein: CASRWTAGDMNTEAFF; CDR3 DNA: TGTGCCAGCAGATGGACAGCAGGGGATATGAACACTGAAGCTTTCTTT
CDR3 length: 14; D gene: -; clone size: few; J gene: TRBJ2-7; V gene: TRBV5-1; CDR3 protein: CASSLRDKDYEQYF; CDR3 DNA: TGCGCCAGCAGCTTGAGGGACAAAGACTACGAGCAGTACTTC
CDR3 length: 14; D gene: TRBD2; clone size: -; J gene: TRBJ2-7; V gene: TRBV5-1; CDR3 protein: CASSLGTSGYEQYF; CDR3 DNA: TGCGCCAGCAGCTTGGGGACTAGCGGCTACGAGCAGTACTTC
CDR3 length: 15; D gene: TRBD2; clone size: -; J gene: TRBJ2-1; V gene: TRBV7-3; CDR3 protein: CASSQTSGRYNEQFF; CDR3 DNA: TGTGCCAGCAGCCAGACTAGCGGGAGGTACAATGAGCAGTTCTTC
CDR3 length: 14; D gene: TRBD1; clone size: few; J gene: TRBJ1-3; V gene: TRBV30; CDR3 protein: CAWRNRGLGNTIYF; CDR3 DNA: TGTGCCTGGCGTAACAGGGGTCTGGGAAACACCATATATTTT
CDR3 length: 16; D gene: -; clone size: -; J gene: TRBJ2-5; V gene: TRBV19; CDR3 protein: CASKRQASASQETQYF; CDR3 DNA: TGTGCCAGTAAGAGGCAGGCTAGCGCCTCTCAAGAGACCCAGTACTTC
CDR3 length: 15; D gene: -; clone size: few; J gene: TRBJ1-4; V gene: TRBV5-1; CDR3 protein: CASSPWAGANEKLFF; CDR3 DNA: TGCGCCAGCAGCCCGTGGGCAGGGGCTAATGAAAAACTGTTTTTT
CDR3 length: 13; D gene: -; clone size: -; J gene: TRBJ2-2; V gene: TRBV5-1; CDR3 protein: CASSIANTGELFF; CDR3 DNA: TGCGCCAGCAGCATCGCGAACACCGGGGAGCTGTTTTTT
CDR3 length: 16; D gene: -; clone size: few; J gene: TRBJ2-3; V gene: TRBV7-3; CDR3 protein: CASSLGSHRGTDTQYF; CDR3 DNA: TGTGCCAGCAGCTTAGGGTCCCATCGGGGCACAGATACGCAGTATTTT
CDR3 length: 13; D gene: -; clone size: -; J gene: TRBJ2-7; V gene: TRBV15; CDR3 protein: CATSRQQDYEQYF; CDR3 DNA: TGTGCCACCAGCAGACAACAGGATTACGAGCAGTACTTC
CDR3 length: 17; D gene: -; clone size: -; J gene: TRBJ1-2; V gene: TRBV18; CDR3 protein: CASSPRDDPRGTSGYTF; CDR3 DNA: TGTGCCAGCTCACCACGGGACGACCCAAGGGGGACTAGTGGCTACACCTTC
CDR3 length: 16; D gene: TRBD1; clone size: -; J gene: TRBJ1-1; V gene: TRBV6-6; CDR3 protein: CASSSGTGGWDTEAFF; CDR3 DNA: TGTGCCAGCAGTTCCGGGACAGGGGGCTGGGACACTGAAGCTTTCTTT
CDR3 length: 16; D gene: -; clone size: few; J gene: TRBJ2-3; V gene: TRBV7-2; CDR3 protein: CASSISSVPSTDTQYF; CDR3 DNA: TGTGCCAGCAGCATCTCTAGCGTACCTAGCACAGATACGCAGTATTTT
CDR3 length: 18; D gene: TRBD1; clone size: -; J gene: TRBJ2-2; V gene: TRBV2; CDR3 protein: CASSEAPRDRGGTGELFF; CDR3 DNA: TGTGCCAGCAGTGAAGCGCCGCGGGACAGGGGAGGCACCGGGGAGCTGTTTTTT
CDR3 length: 17; D gene: -; clone size: -; J gene: TRBJ2-1; V gene: TRBV10-3; CDR3 protein: CAIRPEGGRPSYNEQFF; CDR3 DNA: TGTGCCATCAGGCCCGAGGGGGGGAGACCCTCCTACAATGAGCAGTTCTTC
CDR3 length: 14; D gene: TRBD2; clone size: few; J gene: TRBJ2-1; V gene: TRBV29-1; CDR3 protein: CSGTSGRAYNEQFF; CDR3 DNA: TGCAGCGGGACTAGCGGGAGGGCCTACAATGAGCAGTTCTTC
CDR3 length: 15; D gene: TRBD1; clone size: few; J gene: TRBJ2-3; V gene: TRBV5-1; CDR3 protein: CASSTGQTSTDTQYF; CDR3 DNA: TGCGCCAGCAGCACGGGACAGACTAGCACAGATACGCAGTATTTT
CDR3 length: 13; D gene: TRBD1; clone size: few; J gene: TRBJ1-1; V gene: TRBV27; CDR3 protein: CASSVTGEDRAFF; CDR3 DNA: TGTGCCAGCAGTGTGACAGGGGAGGATCGAGCTTTCTTT
CDR3 length: 20; D gene: TRBD1; clone size: -; J gene: TRBJ2-1; V gene: TRBV10-2; CDR3 protein: CASRSGQGGVGTIGVWEQFF; CDR3 DNA: TGCGCCAGCAGATCGGGACAGGGAGGCGTGGGGACAATTGGTGTGTGGGAGCAGTTCTTC
CDR3 length: 16; D gene: -; clone size: -; J gene: TRBJ2-7; V gene: TRBV5-1; CDR3 protein: CASSLSPRTESYEQYF; CDR3 DNA: TGCGCCAGCAGCTTGTCTCCTCGGACAGAGAGCTACGAGCAGTACTTC
CDR3 length: 15; D gene: TRBD2; clone size: -; J gene: TRBJ2-1; V gene: TRBV7-7; CDR3 protein: CASSLGTSAYNEQFF; CDR3 DNA: TGTGCCAGCAGCTTAGGGACTAGCGCGTACAATGAGCAGTTCTTC
CDR3 length: 17; D gene: TRBD1; clone size: -; J gene: TRBJ2-6; V gene: TRBV28; CDR3 protein: CASQNRDRGSGANVLTF; CDR3 DNA: TGTGCCAGCCAAAACCGGGACAGGGGCTCTGGGGCCAACGTCCTGACTTTC
CDR3 length: 14; D gene: -; clone size: -; J gene: TRBJ2-7; V gene: TRBV27; CDR3 protein: CASSKGRASYEQYF; CDR3 DNA: TGTGCCAGCAGTAAGGGCAGGGCAAGCTACGAGCAGTACTTC
CDR3 length: 15; D gene: -; clone size: -; J gene: TRBJ2-4; V gene: TRBV28; CDR3 protein: CASSLTAANGNIQYF; CDR3 DNA: TGTGCCAGCAGTTTAACAGCGGCCAACGGTAACATTCAGTACTTC
CDR3 length: 14; D gene: TRBD2; clone size: -; J gene: TRBJ2-5; V gene: TRBV9; CDR3 protein: CASSVREGRETQYF; CDR3 DNA: TGTGCCAGCAGCGTAAGGGAGGGGCGAGAGACCCAGTACTTC
CDR3 length: 13; D gene: -; clone size: few; J gene: TRBJ1-1; V gene: TRBV18; CDR3 protein: CASAGVANTEAFF; CDR3 DNA: TGTGCCAGCGCAGGGGTGGCGAACACTGAAGCTTTCTTT
CDR3 length: 15; D gene: -; clone size: -; J gene: TRBJ2-3; V gene: TRBV10-1; CDR3 protein: CASSDRTTSTDTQYF; CDR3 DNA: TGCGCCAGCAGTGATCGGACAACTAGCACAGATACGCAGTATTTT
CDR3 length: 16; D gene: TRBD1; clone size: -; J gene: TRBJ1-2; V gene: TRBV18; CDR3 protein: CASSPPDRGLVSGYTF; CDR3 DNA: TGTGCCAGCTCACCTCCGGACAGGGGGCTCGTTTCGGGCTACACCTTC
CDR3 length: 17; D gene: TRBD1; clone size: few; J gene: TRBJ2-4; V gene: TRBV7-3; CDR3 protein: CASSSTGTGLAKNIQYF; CDR3 DNA: TGTGCCAGCAGCTCTACCGGGACAGGGCTAGCCAAAAACATTCAGTACTTC
CDR3 length: 15; D gene: -; clone size: -; J gene: TRBJ2-5; V gene: TRBV6-1; CDR3 protein: CASMGGQGRMETQYF; CDR3 DNA: TGTGCCAGCATGGGTGGGCAGGGCAGGATGGAGACCCAGTACTTC